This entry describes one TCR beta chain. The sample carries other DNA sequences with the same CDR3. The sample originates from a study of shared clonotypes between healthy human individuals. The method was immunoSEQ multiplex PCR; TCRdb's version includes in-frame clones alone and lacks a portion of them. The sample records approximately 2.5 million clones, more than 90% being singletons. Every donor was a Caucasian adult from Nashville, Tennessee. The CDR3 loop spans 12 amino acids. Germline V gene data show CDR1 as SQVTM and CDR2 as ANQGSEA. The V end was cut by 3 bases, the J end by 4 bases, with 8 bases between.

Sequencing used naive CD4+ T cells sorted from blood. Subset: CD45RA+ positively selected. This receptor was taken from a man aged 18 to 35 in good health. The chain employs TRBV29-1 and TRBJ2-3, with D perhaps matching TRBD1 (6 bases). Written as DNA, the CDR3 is TGCAGCGTTGAGGCAGGGGCAGATACGCAGTATTTT. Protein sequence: CSVEAGADTQYF.